This paragraph covers one T cell receptor beta chain sequence. Its antigen is still unknown. These data are taken from a study of shared clonotypes between healthy human individuals. Background on the study: CD4 naive and CD4 memory each took three plates per donor, while CD8 naive took two and CD8 memory one.

Overall study findings and caveats: Larger estimated richness was generally seen in naive subsets than in memory subsets. Few donors limited the genetic and exposure-history diversity represented.

CDR1 is SNHLY and CDR2 is FYNNEI in the germline V gene. Deletions cut 5 bases from V and 5 bases from J, with 12 bases between. The CDR3 runs to 13 residues. Original analysis: Without quality scores, immunoSEQ junctional reads could not be filtered like full-length reads. This table comes from immunoSEQ multiplex PCR, and its TCRdb copy is limited to in-frame clones, with some not included. That table is the source of V, J and clone size, and D and trimming were worked out from the DNA. The repertoire holds a few million clones, roughly 93% seen once, with 0.39% in the top ten. This TCR came from a man aged 18 to 30 in good health. Some clones in this sample may be carry-over from other donors' samples. J is TRBJ2-5 and V is TRBV2; maybe TRBD1 (6 bases). The sample consisted of naive CD4+ T cells from PBMCs. Subset described: CD45RA+ positively selected. The CDR3 loop reads CASSRDTVETQYF. The CDR3 coding sequence is TGTGCCAGCAGTCGGGACACTGTGGAGACCCAGTACTTC.